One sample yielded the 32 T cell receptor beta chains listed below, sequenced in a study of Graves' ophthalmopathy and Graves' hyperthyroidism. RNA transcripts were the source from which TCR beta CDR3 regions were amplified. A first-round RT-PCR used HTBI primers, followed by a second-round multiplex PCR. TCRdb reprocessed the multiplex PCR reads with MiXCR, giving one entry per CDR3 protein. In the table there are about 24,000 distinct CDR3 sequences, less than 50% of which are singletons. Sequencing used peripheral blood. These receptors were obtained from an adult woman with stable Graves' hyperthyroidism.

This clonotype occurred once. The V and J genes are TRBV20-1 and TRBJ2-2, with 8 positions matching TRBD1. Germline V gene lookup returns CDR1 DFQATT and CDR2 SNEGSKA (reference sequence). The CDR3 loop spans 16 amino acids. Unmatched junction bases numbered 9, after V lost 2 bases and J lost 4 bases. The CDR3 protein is CSARTNRGSSTGELFF. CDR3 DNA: TGCAGTGCTAGAACCAACAGGGGGAGTAGCACCGGGGAGCTGTTTTTT.

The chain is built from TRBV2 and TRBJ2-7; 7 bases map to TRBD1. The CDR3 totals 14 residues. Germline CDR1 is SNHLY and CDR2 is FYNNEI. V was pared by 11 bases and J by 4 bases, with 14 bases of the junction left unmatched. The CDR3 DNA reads TGTGCCGGCGCCCCTACAGGGGTTCGGTACGAGCAGTACTTC. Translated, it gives CAGAPTGVRYEQYF.

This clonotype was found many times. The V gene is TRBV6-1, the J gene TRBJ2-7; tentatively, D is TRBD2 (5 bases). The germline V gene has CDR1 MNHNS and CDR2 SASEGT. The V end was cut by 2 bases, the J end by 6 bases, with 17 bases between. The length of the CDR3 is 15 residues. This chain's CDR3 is CASSEFARSRGEQYF. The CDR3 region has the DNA TGTGCCAGCAGTGAATTCGCAAGGTCTCGGGGCGAGCAGTACTTC.

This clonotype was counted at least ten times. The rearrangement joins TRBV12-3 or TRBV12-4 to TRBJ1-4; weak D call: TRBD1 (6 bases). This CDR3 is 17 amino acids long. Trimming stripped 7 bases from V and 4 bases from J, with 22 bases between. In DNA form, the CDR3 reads TGTGCCAGCATTTGGCAGGGGCACAATTCCCTTAATGAAAAACTGTTTTTT. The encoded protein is CASIWQGHNSLNEKLFF.

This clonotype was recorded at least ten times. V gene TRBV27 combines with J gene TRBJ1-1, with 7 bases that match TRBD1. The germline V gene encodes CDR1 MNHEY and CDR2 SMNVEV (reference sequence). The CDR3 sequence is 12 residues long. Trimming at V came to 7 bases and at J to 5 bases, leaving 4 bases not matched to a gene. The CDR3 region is CASKDRETEAFF. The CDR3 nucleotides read TGTGCCAGCAAAGACAGGGAGACTGAAGCTTTCTTT.

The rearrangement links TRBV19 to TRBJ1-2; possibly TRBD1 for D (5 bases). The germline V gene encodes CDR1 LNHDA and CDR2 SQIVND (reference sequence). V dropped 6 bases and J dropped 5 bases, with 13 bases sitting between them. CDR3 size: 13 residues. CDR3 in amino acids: CASRFRAEYGYTF. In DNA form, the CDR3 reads TGTGCCAGTAGGTTCAGGGCGGAGTATGGCTACACCTTC. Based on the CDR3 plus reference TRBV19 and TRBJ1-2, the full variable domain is DGGITQSPKYLFRKEGQNVTLSCEQNLNHDAMYWYRQDPGQGLRLIYYSQIVNDFQKGDIAEGYSVSREKKESFPLTVTSAQKNPTAFYLCASRFRAEYGYTFGSGTRLTVV.

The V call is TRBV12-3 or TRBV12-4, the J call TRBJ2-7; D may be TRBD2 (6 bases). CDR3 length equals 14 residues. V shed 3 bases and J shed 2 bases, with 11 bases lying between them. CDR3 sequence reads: CASSFRSSAYEQYF. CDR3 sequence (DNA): TGTGCCAGCAGTTTTCGCTCTAGCGCCTACGAGCAGTACTTC.

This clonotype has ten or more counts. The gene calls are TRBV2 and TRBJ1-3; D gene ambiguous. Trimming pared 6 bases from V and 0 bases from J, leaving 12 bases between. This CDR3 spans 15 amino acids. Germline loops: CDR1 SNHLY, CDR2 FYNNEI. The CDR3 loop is CASSPSLSSGNTIYF. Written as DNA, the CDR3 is TGTGCCAGCAGCCCAAGTCTATCCTCTGGAAACACCATATATTTT.

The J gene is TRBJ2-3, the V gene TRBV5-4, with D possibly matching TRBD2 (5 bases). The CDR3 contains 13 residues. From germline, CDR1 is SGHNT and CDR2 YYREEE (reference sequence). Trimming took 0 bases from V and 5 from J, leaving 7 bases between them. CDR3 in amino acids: CASSLGAGDTQYF. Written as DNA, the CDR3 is TGTGCCAGCAGCTTGGGGGCGGGAGATACGCAGTATTTT.

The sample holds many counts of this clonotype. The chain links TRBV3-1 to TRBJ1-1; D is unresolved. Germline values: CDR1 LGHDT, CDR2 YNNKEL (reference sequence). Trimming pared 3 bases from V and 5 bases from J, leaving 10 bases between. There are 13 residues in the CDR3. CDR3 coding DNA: TGTGCCAGCAGCCATCTAGGGCGGACTGAAGCTTTCTTT. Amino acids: CASSHLGRTEAFF.

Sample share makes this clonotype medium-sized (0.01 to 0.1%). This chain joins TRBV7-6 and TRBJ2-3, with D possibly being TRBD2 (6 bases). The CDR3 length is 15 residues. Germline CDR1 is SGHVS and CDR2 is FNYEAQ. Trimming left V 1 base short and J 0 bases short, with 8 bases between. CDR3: CASSLVSGSTDTQYF. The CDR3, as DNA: TGTGCCAGCAGCTTAGTGAGCGGGAGCACAGATACGCAGTATTTT. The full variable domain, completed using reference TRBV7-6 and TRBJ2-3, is GAGVSQSPRYKVTKRGQDVALRCDPISGHVSLYWYRQALGQGPEFLTYFNYEAQQDKSGLPNDRFSAERPEGSISTLTIQRTEQRDSAMYRCASSLVSGSTDTQYFGPGTRLTVL.

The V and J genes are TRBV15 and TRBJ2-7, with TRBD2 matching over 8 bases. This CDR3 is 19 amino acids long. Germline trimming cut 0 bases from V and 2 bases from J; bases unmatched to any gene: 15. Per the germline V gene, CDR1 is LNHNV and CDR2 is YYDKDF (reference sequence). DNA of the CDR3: TGTGCCACCAGCAGAGATTCCCCATACAGCGGGAGTGCCACCTACGAGCAGTACTTC. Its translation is CATSRDSPYSGSATYEQYF. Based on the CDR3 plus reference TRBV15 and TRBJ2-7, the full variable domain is DAMVIQNPRYQVTQFGKPVTLSCSQTLNHNVMYWYQQKSSQAPKLLFHYYDKDFNNEADTPDNFQSRRPNTSFCFLDIRSPGLGDTAMYLCATSRDSPYSGSATYEQYFGPGTRLTVT.

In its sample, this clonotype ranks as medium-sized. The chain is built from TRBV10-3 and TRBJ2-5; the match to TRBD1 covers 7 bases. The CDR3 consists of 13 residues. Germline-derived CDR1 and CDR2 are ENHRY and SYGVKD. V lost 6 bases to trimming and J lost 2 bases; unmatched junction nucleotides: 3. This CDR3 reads CAIRGTDQETQYF. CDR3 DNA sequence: TGTGCCATCAGGGGGACAGATCAAGAGACCCAGTACTTC.

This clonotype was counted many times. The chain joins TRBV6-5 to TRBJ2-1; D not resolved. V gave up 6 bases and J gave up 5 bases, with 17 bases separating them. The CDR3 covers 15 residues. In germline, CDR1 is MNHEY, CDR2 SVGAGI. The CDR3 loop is CASRGRVSRDNEQFF. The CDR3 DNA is TGTGCCAGCAGGGGAAGAGTTAGTCGGGACAATGAGCAGTTCTTC.

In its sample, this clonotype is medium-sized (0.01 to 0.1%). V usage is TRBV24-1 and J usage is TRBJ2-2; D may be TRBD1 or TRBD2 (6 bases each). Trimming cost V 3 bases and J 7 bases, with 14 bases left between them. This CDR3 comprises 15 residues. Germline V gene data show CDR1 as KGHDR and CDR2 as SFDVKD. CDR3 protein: CATSDVGGIGGELFF. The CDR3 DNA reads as TGTGCCACCAGTGATGTAGGGGGGATTGGCGGGGAGCTGTTTTTT.

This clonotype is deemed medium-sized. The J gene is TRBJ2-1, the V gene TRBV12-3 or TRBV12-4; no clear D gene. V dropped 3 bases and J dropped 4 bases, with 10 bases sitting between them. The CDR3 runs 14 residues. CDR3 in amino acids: CASSLVGSYNEQFF. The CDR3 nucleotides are TGTGCCAGCAGTTTGGTGGGTTCGTACAATGAGCAGTTCTTC.

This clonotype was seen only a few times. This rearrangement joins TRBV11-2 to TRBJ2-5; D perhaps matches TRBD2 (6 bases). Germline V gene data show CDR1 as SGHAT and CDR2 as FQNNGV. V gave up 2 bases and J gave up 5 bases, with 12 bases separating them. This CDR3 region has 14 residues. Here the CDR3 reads CASSLPGVGETQYF. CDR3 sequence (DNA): TGTGCCAGCAGCTTACCGGGAGTGGGGGAGACCCAGTACTTC.

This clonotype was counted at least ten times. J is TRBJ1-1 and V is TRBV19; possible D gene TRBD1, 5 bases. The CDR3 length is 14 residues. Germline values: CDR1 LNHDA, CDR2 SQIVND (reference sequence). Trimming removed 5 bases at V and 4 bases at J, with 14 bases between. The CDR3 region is CASSPGLPGTEAFF. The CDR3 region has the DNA TGTGCCAGTAGTCCGGGACTGCCGGGCACTGAAGCTTTCTTT.

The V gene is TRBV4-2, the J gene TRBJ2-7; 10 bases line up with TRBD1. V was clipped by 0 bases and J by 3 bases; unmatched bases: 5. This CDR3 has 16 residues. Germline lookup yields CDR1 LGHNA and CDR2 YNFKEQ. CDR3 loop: CASSQDYGDRGYEQYF. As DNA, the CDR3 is TGTGCCAGCAGCCAAGATTATGGGGACAGGGGCTACGAGCAGTACTTC.

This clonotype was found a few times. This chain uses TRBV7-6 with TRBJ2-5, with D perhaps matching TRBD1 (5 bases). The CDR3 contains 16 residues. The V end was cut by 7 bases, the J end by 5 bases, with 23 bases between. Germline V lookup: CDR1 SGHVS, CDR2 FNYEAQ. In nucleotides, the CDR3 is TGTGCCAGCACCCAGGATCCGGACGGCGCAGGGGAGACCCAGTACTTC. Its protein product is CASTQDPDGAGETQYF.

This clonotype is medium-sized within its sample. The CDR3 spells CASRAPKPQHF. The CDR3 DNA is TGTGCCAGTAGAGCTCCTAAGCCCCAGCATTTT. This chain connects TRBV19 to TRBJ1-5; D not resolved. Per germline, CDR1 LNHDA and CDR2 SQIVND (reference sequence). This CDR3 has 11 amino acids. The ends were cut back, 6 bases at V and 8 bases at J, with 8 bases in the middle.

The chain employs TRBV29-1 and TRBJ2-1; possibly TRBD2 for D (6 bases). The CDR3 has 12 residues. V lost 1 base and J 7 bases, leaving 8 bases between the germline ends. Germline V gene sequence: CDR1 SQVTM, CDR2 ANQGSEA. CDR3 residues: CSVEGGENEQFF. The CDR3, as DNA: TGCAGCGTTGAAGGCGGGGAAAATGAGCAGTTCTTC.

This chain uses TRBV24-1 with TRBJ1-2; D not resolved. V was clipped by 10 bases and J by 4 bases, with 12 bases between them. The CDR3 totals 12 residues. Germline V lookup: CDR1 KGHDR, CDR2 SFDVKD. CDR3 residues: CATMDATYGYTF. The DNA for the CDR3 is TGTGCCACTATGGACGCTACCTATGGCTACACCTTC.

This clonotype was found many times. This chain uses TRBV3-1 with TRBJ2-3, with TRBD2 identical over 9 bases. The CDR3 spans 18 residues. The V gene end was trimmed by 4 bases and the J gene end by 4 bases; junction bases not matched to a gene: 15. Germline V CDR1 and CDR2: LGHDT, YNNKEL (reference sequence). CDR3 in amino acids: CASSLEEGGRARADTQYF. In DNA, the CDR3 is TGTGCCAGCAGCCTAGAGGAGGGCGGGAGGGCCAGGGCAGATACGCAGTATTTT.

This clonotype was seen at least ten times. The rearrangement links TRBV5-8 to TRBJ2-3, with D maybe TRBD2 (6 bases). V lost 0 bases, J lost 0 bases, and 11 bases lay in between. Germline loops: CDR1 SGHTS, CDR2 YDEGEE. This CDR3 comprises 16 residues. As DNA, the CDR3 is TGTGCCAGCAGCTTGGAGATGCTAGCGAGCACAGATACGCAGTATTTT. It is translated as CASSLEMLASTDTQYF.

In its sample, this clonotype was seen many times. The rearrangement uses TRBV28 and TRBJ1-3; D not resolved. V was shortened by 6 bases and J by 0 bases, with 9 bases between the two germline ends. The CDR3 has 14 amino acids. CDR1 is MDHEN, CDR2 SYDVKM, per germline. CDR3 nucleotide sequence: TGTGCCAGCAGCGTAAGGAGCTCTGGAAACACCATATATTTT. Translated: CASSVRSSGNTIYF. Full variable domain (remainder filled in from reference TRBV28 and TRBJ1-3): DVKVTQSSRYLVKRTGEKVFLECVQDMDHENMFWYRQDPGLGLRLIYFSYDVKMKEKGDIPEGYSVSREKKERFSLILESASTNQTSMYLCASSVRSSGNTIYFGEGSWLTVV.

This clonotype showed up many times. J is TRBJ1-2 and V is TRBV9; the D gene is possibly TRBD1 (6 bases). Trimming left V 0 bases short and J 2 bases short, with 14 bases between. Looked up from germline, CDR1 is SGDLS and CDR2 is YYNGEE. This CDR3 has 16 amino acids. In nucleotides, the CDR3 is TGTGCCAGCAGCGTAGACGGGACATACTTCAACTATGGCTACACCTTC. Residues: CASSVDGTYFNYGYTF.

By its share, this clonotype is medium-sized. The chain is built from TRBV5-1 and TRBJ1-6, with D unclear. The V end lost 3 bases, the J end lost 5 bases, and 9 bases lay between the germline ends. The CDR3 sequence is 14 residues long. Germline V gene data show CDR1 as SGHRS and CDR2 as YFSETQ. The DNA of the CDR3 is TGCGCCAGCAGCTATGGACGGGATAATTCACCCCTCCACTTT. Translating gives CASSYGRDNSPLHF.

The CDR3 reads CASSRLAGDFNEQFF. CDR3 nucleotides: TGTGCCAGCAGCAGACTAGCGGGAGACTTCAATGAGCAGTTCTTC. The V and J genes are TRBV2 and TRBJ2-1; TRBD2 matches at 12 bases. Trimming took 6 bases from V and 6 from J; bases not matched to a gene: 6. Germline loops: CDR1 SNHLY, CDR2 FYNNEI. There are 15 residues in the CDR3. Filled out from reference TRBV2 and TRBJ2-1, the complete variable domain reads EPEVTQTPSHQVTQMGQEVILRCVPISNHLYFYWYRQILGQKVEFLVSFYNNEISEKSEIFDDQFSVERPDGSNFTLKIRSTKLEDSAMYFCASSRLAGDFNEQFFGPGTRLTVL.

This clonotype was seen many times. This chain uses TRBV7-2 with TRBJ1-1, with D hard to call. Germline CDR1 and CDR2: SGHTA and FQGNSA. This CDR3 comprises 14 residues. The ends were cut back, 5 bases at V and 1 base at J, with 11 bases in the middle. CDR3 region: CASSPQRENTEAFF. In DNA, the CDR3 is TGTGCCAGCAGCCCCCAACGGGAGAACACTGAAGCTTTCTTT.

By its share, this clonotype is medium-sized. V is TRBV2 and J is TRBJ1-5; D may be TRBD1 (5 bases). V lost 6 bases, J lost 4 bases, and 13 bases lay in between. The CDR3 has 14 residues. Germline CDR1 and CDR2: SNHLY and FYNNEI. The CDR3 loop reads CASRGRQGNQPQHF. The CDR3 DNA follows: TGTGCCAGCAGGGGACGCCAGGGTAATCAGCCCCAGCATTTT. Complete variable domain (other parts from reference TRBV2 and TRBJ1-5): EPEVTQTPSHQVTQMGQEVILRCVPISNHLYFYWYRQILGQKVEFLVSFYNNEISEKSEIFDDQFSVERPDGSNFTLKIRSTKLEDSAMYFCASRGRQGNQPQHFGDGTRLSIL.

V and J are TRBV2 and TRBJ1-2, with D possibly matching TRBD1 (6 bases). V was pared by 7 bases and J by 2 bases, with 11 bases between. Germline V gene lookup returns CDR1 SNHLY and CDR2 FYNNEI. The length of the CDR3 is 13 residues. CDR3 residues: CASTGGGNYGYTF. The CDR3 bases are TGTGCCAGCACCGGGGGCGGAAACTATGGCTACACCTTC. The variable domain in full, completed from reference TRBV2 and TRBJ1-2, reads EPEVTQTPSHQVTQMGQEVILRCVPISNHLYFYWYRQILGQKVEFLVSFYNNEISEKSEIFDDQFSVERPDGSNFTLKIRSTKLEDSAMYFCASTGGGNYGYTFGSGTRLTVV.